This TCR beta chain originates from a study of blood T cell repertoires in COVID-19. Germline V gives CDR1 SNHLY, CDR2 FYNNEI. Losses at the gene ends were 3 bases for V and 10 bases for J; bases not matched to a gene: 10. The CDR3 consists of 16 residues. Cohorts were based on clinical histories the participants reported. The authors' processing: Amplified reference gene primers provided the basis for estimating nucleated cell counts. The table came from immunoSEQ multiplex PCR; TCRdb's copy has only in-frame clones and leaves some out. The V and J calls and clone size were taken over from that table, and D and trimming were inferred from the DNA. The sample carries 200,000 to 250,000 clones, about 79% recorded once.

This receptor was obtained from a woman in her sixties who had recovered from COVID-19. The rearrangement uses TRBV2 and TRBJ1-6; 9 bases agree with TRBD1. The source material was PBMCs or T cells enriched from blood (not recorded which). CDR3 residues: CASSDERTGVNSPLHF. The CDR3 nucleotides are TGTGCCAGCAGTGATGAGAGGACAGGGGTAAACTCACCCCTCCACTTT. The whole variable domain, remainder taken from reference TRBV2 and TRBJ1-6, is EPEVTQTPSHQVTQMGQEVILRCVPISNHLYFYWYRQILGQKVEFLVSFYNNEISEKSEIFDDQFSVERPDGSNFTLKIRSTKLEDSAMYFCASSDERTGVNSPLHFGNGTRLTVT.